This T cell receptor beta chain was captured in a study of T cell repertoires in cytomegalovirus infection (dated by TCRdb to about 2019). With regard to the full study: Alongside well-studied HLA-B-restricted epitopes, the peptide stimulations were aimed at recently identified HLA-C-restricted CMV epitopes, whose presentation resists viral immunomodulation. Because public TCR beta signatures pointed to carriage of CMV infection together with the matching HLA type, the HLA type of each donor mattered for the analysis.

As for this clonotype: The antigen this receptor binds is unknown. The record has no base qualities; no much larger clone is one base away.

V loses 0 bases, J loses 7 bases, and the germline ends lie 20 bases apart. The CDR3 spans 17 residues, from the cysteine through the phenylalanine. Just CDR3 DNA is preserved here, 51 bases in frame from base 1. In the germline V gene, CDR1 corresponds to MGHRA and CDR2 to YSYEKL. The treatment or condition label on this specimen signifies: in vitro stimulation with specific CMV peptide epitopes to enrich CMV-specific T cells. Paper-wide results and their limitations: The ex vivo response was dominated by HLA-C-restricted CMV-specific TCR beta clonotypes, which also provided the single most frequent clonotype in two of eight donors. In both this cohort and an independent cohort of approximately 350 donors, the cumulative frequency of public TCR beta family members distinguished carriers of CMV infection plus the relevant HLA type.

Sequencing relied on an Illumina HiSeq 1500. The public reads were run again by TCRdb, first through fastp at Q25 and then through MiXCR, and only productive beta chains were kept. Each CDR3 protein appears once, grouped with its most common genes and DNA. This sample lists about a million distinct CDR3 sequences; approximately 32% were detected once. The top ten hold around 15% of the sample. The sequence links TRBV4-1 to TRBJ2-3, with a tentative D call of TRBD1 or TRBD2, each matching 5 bases. Sequenced material: cultured CD8+ T cells from PBMCs, taken from culture after CMV antigen stimulation. This TCR came from a human donor in good health (CMV status not recorded). Some clones in this sample may be carry-over from other donors' samples. The CDR3 is CASSQDSNGAIFNTQYF. The DNA sequence is TGCGCCAGCAGCCAAGATTCGAACGGGGCTATATTTAATACGCAGTATTTT.